The following is a T cell receptor (beta chain) sequence with its context. Its antigen is unknown. This record comes from a study of OX40 agonist ivuxolimab in advanced cancers. The wider study: Dose-escalation subjects each had hepatocellular carcinoma, melanoma, renal cell or head and neck cancer. Three dose-escalation patients had partial responses: one with hepatocellular carcinoma and two with cutaneous melanoma. Whole-study results and caveats: There were, on average, more expanded clones in CD8+ T cells than in CD4+. Among expanded peripheral T cells, antigen specificity went undetermined.

Between the trimmed V and J ends, which lost 0 bases and 5 bases, there was a span of 7 bases. CDR1 and CDR2 (germline): MGHDK, SYGVNS. The CDR3 sequence is 13 residues long. The table came from immunoSEQ multiplex PCR; TCRdb's copy has only in-frame clones and leaves some out. The sample contains 81,000 or so clones, less than 95% of which appear only once. This clonotype was sampled from an adult with an advanced solid tumor such as melanoma, head and neck, liver or kidney cancer. Sample: CD4+ or CD8+ T cells sorted from blood, taken in a trial of the OX40 agonist ivuxolimab. The rearrangement links TRBV25-1 to TRBJ2-5; D uncertain. The CDR3 DNA is TGTGCCAGCAGTGAATATAATGGCGAGACCCAGTACTTC. It encodes CASSEYNGETQYF.